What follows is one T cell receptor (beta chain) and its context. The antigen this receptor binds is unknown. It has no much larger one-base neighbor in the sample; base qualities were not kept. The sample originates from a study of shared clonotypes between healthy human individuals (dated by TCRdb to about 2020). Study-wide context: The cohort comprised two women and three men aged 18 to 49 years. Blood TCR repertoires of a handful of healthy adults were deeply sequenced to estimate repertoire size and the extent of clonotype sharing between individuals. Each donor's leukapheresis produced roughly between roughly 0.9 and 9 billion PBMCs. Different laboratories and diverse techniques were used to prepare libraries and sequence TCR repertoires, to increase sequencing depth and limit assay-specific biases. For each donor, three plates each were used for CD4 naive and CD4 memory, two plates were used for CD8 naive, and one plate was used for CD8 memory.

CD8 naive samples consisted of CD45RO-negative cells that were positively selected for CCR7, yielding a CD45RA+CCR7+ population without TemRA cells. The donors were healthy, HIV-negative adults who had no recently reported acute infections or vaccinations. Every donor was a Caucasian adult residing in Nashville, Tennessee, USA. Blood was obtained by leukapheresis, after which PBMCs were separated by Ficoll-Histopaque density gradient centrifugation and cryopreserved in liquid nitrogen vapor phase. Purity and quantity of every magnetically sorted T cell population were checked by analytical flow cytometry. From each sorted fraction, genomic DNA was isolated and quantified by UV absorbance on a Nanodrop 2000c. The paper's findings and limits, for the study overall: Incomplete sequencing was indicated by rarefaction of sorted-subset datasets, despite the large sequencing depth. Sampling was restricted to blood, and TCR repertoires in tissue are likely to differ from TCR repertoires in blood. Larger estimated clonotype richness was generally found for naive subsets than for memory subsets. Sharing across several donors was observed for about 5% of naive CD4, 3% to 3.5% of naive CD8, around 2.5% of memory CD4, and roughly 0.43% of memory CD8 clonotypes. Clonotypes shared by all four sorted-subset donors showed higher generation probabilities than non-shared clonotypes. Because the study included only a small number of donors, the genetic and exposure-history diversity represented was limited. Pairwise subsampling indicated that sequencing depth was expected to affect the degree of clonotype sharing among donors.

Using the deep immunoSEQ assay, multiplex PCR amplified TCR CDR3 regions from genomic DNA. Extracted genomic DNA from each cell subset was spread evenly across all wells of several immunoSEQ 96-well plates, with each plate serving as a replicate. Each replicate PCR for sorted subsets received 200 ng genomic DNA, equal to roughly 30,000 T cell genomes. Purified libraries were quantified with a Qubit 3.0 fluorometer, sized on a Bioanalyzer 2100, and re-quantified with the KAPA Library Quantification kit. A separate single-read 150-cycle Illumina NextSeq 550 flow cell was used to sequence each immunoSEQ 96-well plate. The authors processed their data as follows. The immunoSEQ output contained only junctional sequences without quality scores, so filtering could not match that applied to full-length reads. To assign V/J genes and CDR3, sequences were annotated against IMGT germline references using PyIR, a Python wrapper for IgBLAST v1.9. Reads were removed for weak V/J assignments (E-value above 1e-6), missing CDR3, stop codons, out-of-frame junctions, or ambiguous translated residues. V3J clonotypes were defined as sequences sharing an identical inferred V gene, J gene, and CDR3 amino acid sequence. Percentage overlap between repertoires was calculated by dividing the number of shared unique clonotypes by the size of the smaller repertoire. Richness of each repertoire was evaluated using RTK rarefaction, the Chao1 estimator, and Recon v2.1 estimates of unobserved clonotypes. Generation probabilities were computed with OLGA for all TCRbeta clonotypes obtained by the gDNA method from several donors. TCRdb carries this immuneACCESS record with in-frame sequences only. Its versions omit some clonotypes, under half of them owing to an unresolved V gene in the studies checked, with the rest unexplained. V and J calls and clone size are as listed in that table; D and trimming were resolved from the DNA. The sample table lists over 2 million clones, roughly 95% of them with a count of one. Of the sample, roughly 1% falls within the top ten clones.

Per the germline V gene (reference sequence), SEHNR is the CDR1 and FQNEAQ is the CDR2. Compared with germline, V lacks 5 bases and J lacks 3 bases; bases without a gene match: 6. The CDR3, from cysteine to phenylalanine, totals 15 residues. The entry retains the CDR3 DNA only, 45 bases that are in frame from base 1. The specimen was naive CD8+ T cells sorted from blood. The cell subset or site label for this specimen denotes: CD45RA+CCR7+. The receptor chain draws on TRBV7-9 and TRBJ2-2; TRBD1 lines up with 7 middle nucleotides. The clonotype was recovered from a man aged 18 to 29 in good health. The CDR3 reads CASSHPTGYTGELFF. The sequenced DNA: TGTGCCAGCAGCCACCCGACAGGGTACACCGGGGAGCTGTTTTTT.